The 15 T cell receptor beta chains below come from one sample, sequenced in a study of blood T cell repertoires in COVID-19 (dated by TCRdb to the early 2020s). The protocol used for the library was the immunoSEQ multiplex PCR assay. As stored in TCRdb, this immuneACCESS dataset retains in-frame rearrangements with V and J assigned. A fraction of the clones does not appear; measured against another copy, unresolved V genes explain less than half of the discrepancy, and the remainder lacks a known reason. The sample data list 150,000 to 200,000 clones, and roughly 82% of these were observed just once. The ten biggest clones cover over 7.5% of the sample. Sequences were obtained from peripheral blood. The receptors shown here come from an older woman with acute or convalescent COVID-19.

This chain links TRBV6-2 or TRBV6-3 with TRBJ2-7, with 7 bases matching TRBD1. V shed 4 bases, J shed 2 bases, and the junction held 5 bases outside the gene matches. This CDR3 is built from 14 residues. Germline V lookup: CDR1 MNHEY, CDR2 SVGEGT. The CDR3 region has the DNA TGTGCCAGCAGTTCGGGCAGGGGGACCTACGAGCAGTACTTC. This translates into CASSSGRGTYEQYF.

The rearrangement uses TRBV12-3 or TRBV12-4 and TRBJ2-5; TRBD2 might be the D (7 bases). The CDR3 consists of 13 residues. V lost 6 bases, J lost 3 bases, and 11 bases lay in between. The CDR3 sequence: CASSGGPKETQYF. Written as DNA, the CDR3 is TGTGCCAGCAGCGGGGGGCCAAAAGAGACCCAGTACTTC.

The J gene is TRBJ1-1, the V gene TRBV19; perhaps TRBD1 as D (5 bases). V lost 4 bases, J lost 3 bases, and 18 bases lay in between. The germline V gene encodes CDR1 LNHDA and CDR2 SQIVND (reference sequence). The CDR3 sequence is 16 residues long. CDR3 sequence: CASSKWPLGGDTEAFF. The CDR3 DNA sequence: TGTGCCAGTAGTAAATGGCCCCTGGGGGGTGACACTGAAGCTTTCTTT. Combining the CDR3 with reference TRBV19 and TRBJ1-1 gives the whole variable domain DGGITQSPKYLFRKEGQNVTLSCEQNLNHDAMYWYRQDPGQGLRLIYYSQIVNDFQKGDIAEGYSVSREKKESFPLTVTSAQKNPTAFYLCASSKWPLGGDTEAFFGQGTRLTVV.

V and J are TRBV19 and TRBJ1-6; 7 nucleotides match TRBD1. This CDR3 is 14 amino acids long. J gave up 4 bases and V 7 bases, and 4 bases lay outside the gene matches. Per the germline V gene, CDR1 is LNHDA and CDR2 is SQIVND (reference sequence). CDR3 coding DNA: TGTGCCAGTACCGAGGGACAGTATAATTCACCCCTCCACTTT. Amino acids: CASTEGQYNSPLHF.

This clone has just a few counts. The chain combines TRBV3-1 (or the pseudogene TRBV3-2) with TRBJ2-7; 10 positions match TRBD2. Unmatched junction bases numbered 7, after V lost 2 bases and J lost 6 bases. This CDR3 contains 15 residues. Per germline, CDR1 LGHDT and CDR2 YNNKEL (reference sequence). CDR3 amino acids: CASSQLAGAGGEQYF. CDR3 bases: TGTGCCAGCAGCCAACTAGCGGGAGCGGGAGGCGAGCAGTACTTC.

The rearrangement links TRBV6-5 to TRBJ1-1; TRBD1 matches 8 bases. Germline values: CDR1 MNHEY, CDR2 SVGAGI. This CDR3 comprises 14 residues. V was pared by 5 bases and J by 2 bases, with 4 bases of the junction left unmatched. CDR3: CASSRQGLNTEAFF. The CDR3 nucleotides read TGTGCCAGCAGTAGACAGGGGTTAAACACTGAAGCTTTCTTT.

As for this clone: In the same sample, other DNA sequences code for this CDR3. This chain connects TRBV18 to TRBJ1-2; the D gene is possibly TRBD1 (6 bases). With 6 bases removed from V and 8 bases from J, the gap between germline ends came to 22 bases. The length of the CDR3 is 15 residues. CDR1 and CDR2 from the germline V gene are KGHSH and LQKENI. The CDR3 coding sequence is TGTGCCAGCTCTACCACCCCGGGACAAGGGGGAGGCTACACCTTC. This gives the protein CASSTTPGQGGGYTF.

The genes are TRBV4-1 and TRBJ2-5; 7 bases agree with TRBD1. After removal of 6 bases from V and 5 bases from J, the junction contained 12 bases not matched to a gene. The CDR3 covers 15 residues. Germline V lookup: CDR1 MGHRA, CDR2 YSYEKL. CDR3 amino acids: CASSLGTARGETQYF. The CDR3 nucleotides are TGCGCCAGCAGTCTCGGGACAGCTCGTGGGGAGACCCAGTACTTC.

The V and J genes are TRBV6-6 and TRBJ1-5; a possible D gene is TRBD1 (6 bases). The CDR3 is 13 residues long. CDR1 and CDR2 (germline): MNHNY, SVGAGI (reference sequence). V lost 4 bases and J 4 bases, leaving 8 bases between the germline ends. The CDR3 DNA reads as TGTGCCAGCAGTTCCCAGGGGAATCAGCCCCAGCATTTT. Encoded protein: CASSSQGNQPQHF.

The V call is TRBV7-3, the J call TRBJ2-1, with TRBD2 identical over 9 bases. Germline CDR1 SGHTA, CDR2 FQGTGA. Trimming took 4 bases from V and 4 from J; bases not matched to a gene: 11. This CDR3 spans 17 amino acids. The CDR3 coding sequence is TGTGCCAGCAGCTCCCGTGGAGCGGGGGGCGGTTACAATGAGCAGTTCTTC. Its protein is CASSSRGAGGGYNEQFF.

The chain couples TRBV11-2 to TRBJ2-7; TRBD2 matches 9 bases. V was pared by 5 bases and J by 6 bases, with 20 bases of the junction left unmatched. CDR3 length: 18 residues. CDR1 and CDR2 (germline): SGHAT, FQNNGV. The CDR3, as DNA: TGTGCCAGCAGCATACGCATAGCGGCGGGCGGGGGGGCCGGCGAGCAGTACTTC. Translation gives CASSIRIAAGGGAGEQYF.

J is TRBJ1-2 and V is TRBV5-6; D gene uncertain. CDR3 size: 13 residues. The germline V and J ends were trimmed by 4 bases and 5 bases, with 12 bases remaining between them. CDR1 is SGHDT and CDR2 is YYEEEE in the germline V gene. The CDR3 is CASSREVVYGYTF. The CDR3 DNA reads TGTGCCAGCAGCCGCGAGGTGGTTTATGGCTACACCTTC.

The rearrangement links TRBV7-6 to TRBJ1-1; D uncertain. CDR1 and CDR2 (germline): SGHVS, FNYEAQ. The CDR3 runs to 11 residues. V dropped 9 bases and J dropped 1 base, with 6 bases sitting between them. The CDR3: CASTRNTEAFF. DNA for the CDR3: TGTGCCAGTACTCGGAACACTGAAGCTTTCTTT.

The rearrangement uses TRBV20-1 and TRBJ2-3; D call uncertain. CDR1 is DFQATT and CDR2 is SNEGSKA in the germline V gene (reference sequence). Trimming shortened V by 3 bases and J by 7 bases, and 5 bases separated the two germline ends. The CDR3 consists of 10 residues. CDR3 in amino acids: CSASSNTQYF. The CDR3 coding sequence is TGCAGTGCTAGCAGTAATACGCAGTATTTT.

The V and J genes are TRBV5-1 and TRBJ1-1; D remains unclear. Trimming removed 5 bases from V and 5 bases from J, with 22 bases in between. Germline V gene data show CDR1 as SGHRS and CDR2 as YFSETQ. The CDR3 has 16 residues. The CDR3 reads CASSPLSPGSETEAFF. CDR3 coding DNA: TGCGCCAGCAGTCCCCTTTCTCCGGGGTCTGAGACTGAAGCTTTCTTT.